Shown below are 8 T cell receptor beta chains from a single sample sequenced in a study of T cell changes during pregnancy in multiple sclerosis (dated by TCRdb to the late 2010s). The library was produced with the immunoSEQ multiplex PCR assay. TCRdb limited this immuneACCESS table to in-frame rearrangements with V and J called. A share of clones is missing; checked studies link under half to unresolved V genes, and the rest is unexplained. In this sample the table shows about 36,000 clones, 88% of which occur a single time. The top ten hold under 0.75% of the sample. The sequencing used CD4+ T cells from peripheral blood mononuclear cells, collected in the first trimester of pregnancy. The source of these receptors is a female donor with multiple sclerosis, enrolled in a pregnancy study.

This chain links TRBV27 with TRBJ2-2; 7 bases agree with TRBD1. CDR1 MNHEY and CDR2 SMNVEV come from the germline V gene (reference sequence). CDR3 length: 14 residues. J lost 5 bases, V lost 3 bases, and 3 bases had no gene match. CDR3: CASSFTQGTGELFF. CDR3 coding DNA: TGTGCCAGCAGTTTTACACAGGGGACCGGGGAGCTGTTTTTT.

The chain links TRBV5-1 to TRBJ2-2; 15 bases are a match to TRBD2. The germline V gene encodes CDR1 SGHRS and CDR2 YFSETQ. Losses at the gene ends were 4 bases for V and 5 bases for J; bases not matched to a gene: 9. The CDR3 extends over 18 amino acids. The CDR3 DNA reads as TGCGCCAGCAGCCTGGGACTAGCGGGGGGCAGTGGAACCGGGGAGCTGTTTTTT. The encoded protein is CASSLGLAGGSGTGELFF.

The V and J genes are TRBV19 and TRBJ1-1; 9 bases align to TRBD1. The CDR3 consists of 16 residues. V gave up 1 base and J gave up 1 base; unmatched junction bases: 4. Germline V lookup: CDR1 LNHDA, CDR2 SQIVND (reference sequence). Here the CDR3 reads CASSIGDREANTEAFF. Written as DNA, the CDR3 is TGTGCCAGTAGTATAGGGGACAGGGAGGCGAACACTGAAGCTTTCTTT.

The J gene is TRBJ2-3, the V gene TRBV30; 10 nucleotides match TRBD2. From germline, CDR1 is GTSNPN and CDR2 SVGIG (reference sequence). Trimming cost V 5 bases and J 1 base; bases outside gene matches: 0. The CDR3 spans 13 residues. In DNA form, the CDR3 reads TGTGCCTGGGGACTAGCGGGCACAGATACGCAGTATTTT. Amino acids: CAWGLAGTDTQYF.

The chain couples TRBV30 to TRBJ2-5, with D possibly TRBD1 on 7 matching bases. Trimming pared 2 bases from V and 4 bases from J, leaving 11 bases between. Germline values: CDR1 GTSNPN, CDR2 SVGIG (reference sequence). CDR3 size: 13 residues. In DNA, the CDR3 is TGTGCCTGGAGTTGGCAGGGGGGAGAGACCCAGTACTTC. Its translation: CAWSWQGGETQYF.

This clone was found once. J is TRBJ2-2 and V is TRBV27; tentatively, D is TRBD2 (5 bases). Germline assignment: CDR1 MNHEY and CDR2 SMNVEV (reference sequence). There are 12 residues in the CDR3. Between the trimmed V and J ends, which lost 10 bases and 6 bases, there was a span of 12 bases. In nucleotides, the CDR3 is TGTGCCACCACCGGGATCTCCGGGGAGCTGTTTTTT. Its translation: CATTGISGELFF.

J is TRBJ2-4 and V is TRBV15; D possibly corresponds to TRBD1 (5 bases). The V gene lost 5 bases and the J gene lost 4 bases, with 15 bases spanning the gap. The CDR3 runs to 15 residues. CDR1 LNHNV and CDR2 YYDKDF come from the germline V gene (reference sequence). This CDR3 is CATSRQGDIKNIQYF. The CDR3 bases are TGTGCCACCAGCCGGCAGGGTGATATTAAAAACATTCAGTACTTC.

The chain employs TRBV4-2 and TRBJ2-3, with 7 bases fitting TRBD2. The CDR3 extends over 16 amino acids. Germline V gene sequence: CDR1 LGHNA, CDR2 YNFKEQ. J gave up 3 bases and V 0 bases, and 6 bases lay outside the gene matches. CDR3: CASSQDVWGGTDTQYF. CDR3 in DNA: TGTGCCAGCAGCCAAGATGTATGGGGGGGGACAGATACGCAGTATTTT.